This T cell receptor (beta chain) comes out of a study of blood T cell repertoires in COVID-19. Turning to the study itself: Material from acute and convalescent COVID-19 was sourced from the United States, Italy and Spain.

In the source study's methods: Counts of nucleated cells, estimated from reference gene primer amplification, were obtained. Here immunoSEQ multiplex PCR was the method, and the copy in TCRdb shows in-frame clones only, minus some. For V, J and clone size, that table is used; D and trimming come from the DNA. This repertoire shows 70,000 to 90,000 clones, approximately 85% found once; its top ten account for 3.5% to 4%. The ends were cut back, 4 bases at V and 9 bases at J, with 7 bases in the middle. The length of the CDR3 is 12 residues. Germline V gives CDR1 SGHDN, CDR2 FVKESK. The V and J genes are TRBV14 and TRBJ1-6; D not resolved. The receptor's source is a man in his fifties or sixties with acute or convalescent COVID-19. Specimen: peripheral blood. The CDR3 loop is CASSRSGSPLHF. DNA of the CDR3: TGTGCCAGCAGCCGATCGGGTTCACCCCTCCACTTT. Filled out from reference TRBV14 and TRBJ1-6, the complete variable domain reads EAGVTQFPSHSVIEKGQTVTLRCDPISGHDNLYWYRRVMGKEIKFLLHFVKESKQDESGMPNNRFLAERTGGTYSTLKVQPAELEDSGVYFCASSRSGSPLHFGNGTRLTVT.